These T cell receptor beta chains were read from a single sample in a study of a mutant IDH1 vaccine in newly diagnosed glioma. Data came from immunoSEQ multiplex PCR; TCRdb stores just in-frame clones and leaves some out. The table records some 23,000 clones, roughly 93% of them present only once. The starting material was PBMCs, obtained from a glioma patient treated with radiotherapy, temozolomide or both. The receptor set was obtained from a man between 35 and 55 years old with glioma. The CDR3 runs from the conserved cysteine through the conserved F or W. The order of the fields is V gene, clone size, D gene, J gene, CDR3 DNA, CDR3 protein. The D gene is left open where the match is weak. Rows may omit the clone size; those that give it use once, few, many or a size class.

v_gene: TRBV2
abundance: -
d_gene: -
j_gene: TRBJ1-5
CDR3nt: TGTGCCAGCACCGACAGGACATATAGCAATCAGCCCCAGCATTTT
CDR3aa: CASTDRTYSNQPQHF

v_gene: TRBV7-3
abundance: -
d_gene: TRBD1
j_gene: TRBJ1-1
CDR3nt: TGTGCCAGCAGCTTAACGACCAGGGGGGTCACTGAAGCTTTCTTT
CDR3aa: CASSLTTRGVTEAFF

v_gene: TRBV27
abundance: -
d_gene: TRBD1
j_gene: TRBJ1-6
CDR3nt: TGTGCCAGCAGTTTTGGGACAGGCGACTCACCCCTCCACTTT
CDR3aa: CASSFGTGDSPLHF

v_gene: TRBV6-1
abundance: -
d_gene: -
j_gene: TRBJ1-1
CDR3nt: TGTGCCAGCAGTGGACAGGTAGGATATGAAGCTTTCTTT
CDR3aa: CASSGQVGYEAFF

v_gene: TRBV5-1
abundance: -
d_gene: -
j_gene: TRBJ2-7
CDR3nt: TGCGCCAGCCGCCCACGGTCGAGCTCCTACGAGCAGTACTTC
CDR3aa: CASRPRSSSYEQYF

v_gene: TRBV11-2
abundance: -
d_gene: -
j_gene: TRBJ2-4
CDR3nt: TGTGCCAGCAGCTTAGAAGTGGAAAACATTCAGTACTTC
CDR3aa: CASSLEVENIQYF

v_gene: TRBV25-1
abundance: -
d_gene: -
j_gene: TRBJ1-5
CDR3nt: TGTGCCAGCAGTTTCGGACGGACGGGGCCCCAGCATTTT
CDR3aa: CASSFGRTGPQHF

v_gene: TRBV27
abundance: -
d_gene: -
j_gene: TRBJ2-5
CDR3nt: TGTGCCAGCAGTTTGGTCCCAGGGCTAGAGACCCAGTACTTC
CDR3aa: CASSLVPGLETQYF

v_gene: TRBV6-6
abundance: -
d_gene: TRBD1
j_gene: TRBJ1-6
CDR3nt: TGTGCCAGCACCAGGACAGGGGAGACCTATAATTCACCCCTCCACTTT
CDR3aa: CASTRTGETYNSPLHF

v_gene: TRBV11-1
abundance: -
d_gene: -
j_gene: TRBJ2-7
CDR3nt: TGTGCCAGCAGCTTCAGAAGGGGATCCTACGAGCAGTACTTC
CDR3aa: CASSFRRGSYEQYF

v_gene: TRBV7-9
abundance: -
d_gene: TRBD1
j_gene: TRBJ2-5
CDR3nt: TGTGCCAGCAGCTTAGGACCGACAGGGGGCCTGGAGACCCAGTACTTC
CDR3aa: CASSLGPTGGLETQYF

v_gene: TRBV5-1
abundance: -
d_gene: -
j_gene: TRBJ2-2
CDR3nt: TGCGCCAGCAGCTTCCAGGGGTTGGGCACCGGGGAGCTGTTTTTT
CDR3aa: CASSFQGLGTGELFF

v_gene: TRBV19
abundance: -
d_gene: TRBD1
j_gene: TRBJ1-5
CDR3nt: TGTGCCAGTAGTCACAGGGGAGGCAATCAGCCCCAGCATTTT
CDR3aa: CASSHRGGNQPQHF

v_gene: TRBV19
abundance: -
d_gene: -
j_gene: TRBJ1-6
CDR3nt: TGTGCCAGTAGTTCTCAGGGGCGGGGGAATTCACCCCTCCACTTT
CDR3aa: CASSSQGRGNSPLHF

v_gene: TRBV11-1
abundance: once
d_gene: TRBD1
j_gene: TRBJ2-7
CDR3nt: TGTGCCAGCAGTCCACAGGGGAACGAGCAGTACTTC
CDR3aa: CASSPQGNEQYF

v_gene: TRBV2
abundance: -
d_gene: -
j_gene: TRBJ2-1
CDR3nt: TGTGCCAGCAGTGAAAGGTCAGGTAGCTTGGAGCAGTTCTTC
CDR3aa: CASSERSGSLEQFF

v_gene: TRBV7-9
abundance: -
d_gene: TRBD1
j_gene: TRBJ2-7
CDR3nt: TGTGCCAGCAGCTTAACACAGGGGACAAGGAACGAGCAGTACTTC
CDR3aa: CASSLTQGTRNEQYF

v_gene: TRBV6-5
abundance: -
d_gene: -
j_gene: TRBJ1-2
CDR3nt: TGTGCCAGCAGTTCCTCCGGTGGAGTAGGGCTTGGCTACACCTTC
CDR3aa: CASSSSGGVGLGYTF

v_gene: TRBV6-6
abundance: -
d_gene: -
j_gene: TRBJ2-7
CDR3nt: TGTGCCAGCAGGGGCGGAGGCTCCTACGAGCAGTACTTC
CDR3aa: CASRGGGSYEQYF

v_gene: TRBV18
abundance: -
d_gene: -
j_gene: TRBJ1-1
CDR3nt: TGTGCCAGCTCACCACTTAACACTGAAGCTTTCTTT
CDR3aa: CASSPLNTEAFF

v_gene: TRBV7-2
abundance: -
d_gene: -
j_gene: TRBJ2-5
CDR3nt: TGTGCCAGCAGCTTAGTGGAGACCCAGTACTTC
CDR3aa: CASSLVETQYF

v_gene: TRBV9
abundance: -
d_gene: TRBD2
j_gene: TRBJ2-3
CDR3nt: TGTGCCAGCAGCGTAGGCGGGGGGACTAGCACAGATACGCAGTATTTT
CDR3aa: CASSVGGGTSTDTQYF

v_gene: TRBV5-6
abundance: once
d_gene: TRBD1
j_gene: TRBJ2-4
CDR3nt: TGTGCCAGCAGCCAGACAGGGGCCCTCATTCAGTACTTC
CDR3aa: CASSQTGALIQYF

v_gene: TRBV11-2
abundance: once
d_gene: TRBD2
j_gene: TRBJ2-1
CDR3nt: TGTGCCAGCAGCTTAGTTCTACTAGCGGCGAAAGACTATGAGCAGTTCTTC
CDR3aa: CASSLVLLAAKDYEQFF

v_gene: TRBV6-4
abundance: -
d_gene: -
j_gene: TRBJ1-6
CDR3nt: TGTGCCAGCAGTGTTGGGGCGGATAATTCACCCCTCCACTTT
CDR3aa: CASSVGADNSPLHF

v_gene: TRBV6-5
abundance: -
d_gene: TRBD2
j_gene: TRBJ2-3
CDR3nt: TGTGCCAGCAGTTACGATTTAGCGGGAGGAGCAGATACGCAGTATTTT
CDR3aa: CASSYDLAGGADTQYF

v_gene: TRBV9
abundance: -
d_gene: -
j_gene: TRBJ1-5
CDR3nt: TGTGCCAGCAGCGTAGAAGGGGGACGGGATCAGCCCCAGCATTTT
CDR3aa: CASSVEGGRDQPQHF

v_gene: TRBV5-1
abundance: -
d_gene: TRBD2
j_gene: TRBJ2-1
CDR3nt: TGCGCCAGCAGTCGGGAGGGTATGAGCGATGAGCAGTTCTTC
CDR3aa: CASSREGMSDEQFF

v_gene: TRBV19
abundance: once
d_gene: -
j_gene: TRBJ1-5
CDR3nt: TGTGCCAGTAGTATAGATGGGGGGGCTTGGAATCAGCCCCAGCATTTT
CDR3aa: CASSIDGGAWNQPQHF

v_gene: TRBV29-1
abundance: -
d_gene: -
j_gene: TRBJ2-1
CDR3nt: TGCAGCGTTGCTTCCGGGGACACGTATGAGCAGTTCTTC
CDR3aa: CSVASGDTYEQFF

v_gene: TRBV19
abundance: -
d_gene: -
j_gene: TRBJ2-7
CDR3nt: TGTGCCAGTAGTTCACAATTTAGCTACGAGCAGTACTTC
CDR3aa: CASSSQFSYEQYF

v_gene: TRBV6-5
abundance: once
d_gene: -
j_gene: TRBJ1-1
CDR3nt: TGTGCCAGCAGTTACTCGATGCTCGGGAACACTGAAGCTTTCTTT
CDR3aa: CASSYSMLGNTEAFF

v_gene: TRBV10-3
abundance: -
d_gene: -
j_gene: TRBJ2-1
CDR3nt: TGTGCCATCAGCCCGAACAATGAGCAGTTCTTC
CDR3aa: CAISPNNEQFF

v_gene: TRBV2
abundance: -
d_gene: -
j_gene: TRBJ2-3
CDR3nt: TGTGCCAGCATCTTCGAGCGGGCCCTCTCCAGCACAGATACGCAGTATTTT
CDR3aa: CASIFERALSSTDTQYF

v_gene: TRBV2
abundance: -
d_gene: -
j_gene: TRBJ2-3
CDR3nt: TGTGCCAGCAGTGAACGAAGGGAGACTACGCAGTATTTT
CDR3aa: CASSERRETTQYF

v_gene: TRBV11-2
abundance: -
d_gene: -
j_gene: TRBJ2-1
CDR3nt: TGTGCCAGCAGCCTAGGCACTGATGAGCAGTTCTTC
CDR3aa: CASSLGTDEQFF

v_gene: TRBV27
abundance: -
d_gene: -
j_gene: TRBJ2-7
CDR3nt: TGTGCCAGCAGGCACAGGGCGGACGAGCAGTACTTC
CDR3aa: CASRHRADEQYF